The 31 T cell receptor beta chains listed next were all sequenced from one sample in a study of response to subunit inactivated influenza vaccine. TCRdb independently ran MiXCR on the RT-PCR reads; one entry per CDR3 protein. The sample gives approximately 530,000 distinct CDR3 sequences, roughly 8.2% of which show up once; about an eighth is in the top ten. This material consisted of PBMCs from blood, taken roughly 24 months after vaccination. The source of these receptors is a man between 50 and 75 years old who received an inactivated influenza vaccine.

This CDR3 is CASSPQDEKLFF. Written as DNA, the CDR3 is TGTGCCAGCAGTCCCCAAGATGAAAAACTGTTTTTT. This chain connects TRBV2 to TRBJ1-4; D unresolved. Trimming removed 5 bases at V and 6 bases at J, with 7 bases between. CDR3 length: 12 residues. Germline V gene sequence: CDR1 SNHLY, CDR2 FYNNEI.

This clonotype was seen repeatedly, ten times or more. V gene TRBV18 combines with J gene TRBJ2-5, with TRBD1 identical over 9 bases. This CDR3 spans 13 amino acids. V lost 6 bases, J lost 3 bases, and 2 bases stayed unmatched. CDR1 and CDR2 (germline): KGHSH, LQKENI. The CDR3 nucleotides read TGTGCCAGCTCCGGGACAGGGAAAGAGACCCAGTACTTC. Its translation: CASSGTGKETQYF.

In its sample, this clonotype was seen many times. The chain is built from TRBV6-2 or TRBV6-3 and TRBJ2-1, with TRBD2 identical over 11 bases. In germline, CDR1 is MNHEY, CDR2 SVGEGT. The CDR3 has 16 residues. The V segment lost 6 bases and the J segment 4 bases; nucleotides outside the gene matches: 8. In DNA form, the CDR3 reads TGTGCCAGCAGGGGGGAGGGACTAGCGGATTACAATGAGCAGTTCTTC. It is translated as CASRGEGLADYNEQFF.

This clonotype was recorded at least ten times. The DNA for the CDR3 is TGTGCCAGCAGTAAACAGGGGGCGCGAGATTCACCCCTCCACTTT. It encodes CASSKQGARDSPLHF. The chain carries TRBV6-1 and TRBJ1-6; 9 bases fit TRBD1. CDR1 and CDR2 (germline): MNHNS, SASEGT. The CDR3 has 15 amino acids. Losses at the gene ends were 5 bases for V and 8 bases for J; bases not matched to a gene: 7.

The chain joins TRBV6-2 or TRBV6-3 to TRBJ2-3; unclear D gene. CDR3 size: 17 residues. Germline V gene data show CDR1 as MNHEY and CDR2 as SVGEGT. Trimming shortened V by 5 bases and J by 5 bases, and 23 bases separated the two germline ends. CDR3 DNA: TGTGCCAGCAGTATTTCCGGGCGCTTCCCTGTGGGAGATACGCAGTATTTT. It specifies CASSISGRFPVGDTQYF.

This clonotype was recorded many times. V is TRBV20-1 and J is TRBJ2-1; D perhaps matches TRBD2 (6 bases). Germline loops: CDR1 DFQATT, CDR2 SNEGSKA (reference sequence). Trimming cost V 4 bases and J 6 bases, with 16 bases left between them. This CDR3 comprises 14 residues. The CDR3 DNA sequence: TGCAGTGCTAAATTGCTAGCGTCACTCAATGAGCAGTTCTTC. Translating gives CSAKLLASLNEQFF.

This sequence joins TRBV9 and TRBJ2-1; 8 bases agree with TRBD2. This CDR3 is built from 15 residues. V lost 4 bases, J lost 7 bases, and 10 bases stayed unmatched. Germline V gives CDR1 SGDLS, CDR2 YYNGEE. CDR3 in DNA: TGTGCCAGCAGCCCCGGGATAGCGGGATGGAATGAGCAGTTCTTC. This codes for CASSPGIAGWNEQFF. Variable domain in full (rest from reference TRBV9 and TRBJ2-1): DSGVTQTPKHLITATGQRVTLRCSPRSGDLSVYWYQQSLDQGLQFLIQYYNGEERAKGNILERFSAQQFPDLHSELNLSSLELGDSALYFCASSPGIAGWNEQFFGPGTRLTVL.

The table lists this clonotype with a few counts. This rearrangement joins TRBV20-1 to TRBJ2-7; 11 bases match TRBD1. Germline-derived CDR1 and CDR2 are DFQATT and SNEGSKA (reference sequence). V shed 5 bases and J 6 bases; nucleotides not matched to a gene: 12. CDR3 length: 15 residues. CDR3 sequence: CSALDRGRIYVEQYF. In DNA, the CDR3 is TGCAGTGCTTTGGACAGGGGGCGCATATACGTCGAGCAGTACTTC.

This clonotype was seen a few times. CDR3 in amino acids: CRPGHRLYEQYF. CDR3 in DNA: TGCAGACCGGGACACCGGCTCTACGAGCAGTACTTC. The chain links TRBV29-1 to TRBJ2-7, with D tentatively TRBD1 (6 bases). Germline CDR1 SQVTM, CDR2 ANQGSEA. There are 12 residues in the CDR3.

The J gene is TRBJ2-5, the V gene TRBV11-2; 7 bases agree with TRBD2. The CDR3 is 14 residues long. The V gene end was trimmed by 5 bases and the J gene end by 5 bases; junction bases not matched to a gene: 8. Germline CDR1 SGHAT, CDR2 FQNNGV. The CDR3 region is CASSHGGGSETQYF. CDR3 DNA sequence: TGTGCCAGCAGCCATGGGGGGGGTTCGGAGACCCAGTACTTC.

This chain uses TRBV20-1 with TRBJ2-7; D not resolved. Deletions cut 1 base from V and 0 bases from J, with 13 bases between. The germline V gene encodes CDR1 DFQATT and CDR2 SNEGSKA (reference sequence). This CDR3 region has 15 residues. The CDR3 is CSARVWQPLSYEQYF. Written as DNA, the CDR3 is TGCAGTGCTAGAGTTTGGCAGCCCCTCTCCTACGAGCAGTACTTC.

This clonotype was found a few times. V gene TRBV11-2 combines with J gene TRBJ2-5; 10 nucleotides align to TRBD2. The J segment lost 0 bases and the V segment lost 4 bases, leaving 2 bases of the junction unmatched. The CDR3 is 15 residues long. Looked up from germline, CDR1 is SGHAT and CDR2 is FQNNGV. Here the CDR3 reads CASSYTSGNQETQYF. DNA of the CDR3: TGTGCCAGCAGCTATACTAGCGGGAACCAAGAGACCCAGTACTTC.

This clonotype was recorded at least ten times. V is TRBV20-1 and J is TRBJ1-3; D unclear. The CDR3 is 15 amino acids. The ends were cut back, 5 bases at V and 0 bases at J, with 14 bases in the middle. Germline loops: CDR1 DFQATT, CDR2 SNEGSKA (reference sequence). CDR3 in DNA: TGCAGTGCTCAACCTCGACATTACTCTGGAAACACCATATATTTT. Protein product: CSAQPRHYSGNTIYF.

This clonotype occurred a few times. The chain joins TRBV12-3 or TRBV12-4 to TRBJ1-2; 8 bases are shared with TRBD1. This CDR3 is 17 amino acids long. V shed 6 bases, J shed 4 bases, and the junction held 16 bases outside the gene matches. In nucleotides, the CDR3 is TGTGCCAGCAGCGACACCATTGACAGGGGAATTATCTATGGCTACACCTTC. Translation gives CASSDTIDRGIIYGYTF.

This clonotype appeared a few times. V usage is TRBV10-3 and J usage is TRBJ2-1; D may correspond to TRBD1 or TRBD2 (5 bases each). The CDR3 has 14 amino acids. Germline values: CDR1 ENHRY, CDR2 SYGVKD. Trimming cost V 0 bases and J 8 bases, with 11 bases left between them. The CDR3 is CAISESRGDDEQFF. CDR3 DNA sequence: TGTGCCATCAGTGAGTCTAGAGGGGACGATGAGCAGTTCTTC.

In this sample, this clonotype turned up many times. The genes are TRBV10-3 and TRBJ2-7, with 10 bases identical to TRBD1. CDR1 and CDR2 (germline): ENHRY, SYGVKD. The CDR3 runs 14 residues. The trim removed 5 bases at V and 2 bases at J, leaving 3 bases unmatched. The CDR3 here is CAISPGQGPYEQYF. The CDR3 coding sequence is TGTGCCATCAGTCCGGGACAGGGGCCCTACGAGCAGTACTTC.

This clonotype was seen at least ten times. The rearrangement joins TRBV12-3 or TRBV12-4 to TRBJ2-3, with no clear D. The CDR3 loop spans 14 amino acids. The germline V and J ends were trimmed by 4 bases and 4 bases, with 12 bases remaining between them. In DNA, the CDR3 is TGTGCCAGCAGTTCCCTGGCGGCCCCAGATACGCAGTATTTT. It is translated as CASSSLAAPDTQYF.

The rearrangement links TRBV27 to TRBJ2-5; a possible D gene is TRBD1 (6 bases). CDR3 size: 14 residues. The V end lost 3 bases, the J end lost 5 bases, and 13 bases lay between the germline ends. Germline V gene data show CDR1 as MNHEY and CDR2 as SMNVEV (reference sequence). The CDR3 nucleotides are TGTGCCAGCAGTTTCTCTACAGGGTTGGAGACCCAGTACTTC. It encodes CASSFSTGLETQYF.

This clonotype was observed a handful of times. The chain uses TRBV4-1 and TRBJ2-7; 10 nucleotides align to TRBD2. The CDR3 spans 16 residues. Germline loops: CDR1 MGHRA, CDR2 YSYEKL. V trimming: 5 bases; J trimming: 3 bases; junction bases outside the gene matches: 10. The CDR3 reads CASSLRTSGAIYEQYF. CDR3 nucleotides: TGCGCCAGCAGCTTGCGGACTAGCGGAGCAATCTACGAGCAGTACTTC.

The V and J genes are TRBV25-1 and TRBJ2-1, with D tentatively TRBD1 (6 bases). Per germline, CDR1 MGHDK and CDR2 SYGVNS. V was trimmed by 3 bases and J by 3 bases, leaving 12 bases between them. The CDR3 loop spans 15 amino acids. The CDR3 sequence is CASSETRTDYNEQFF. CDR3 coding DNA: TGTGCCAGCAGTGAGACCCGGACAGACTACAATGAGCAGTTCTTC. Together with reference TRBV25-1 and TRBJ2-1, the CDR3 gives the full variable domain: EADIYQTPRYLVIGTGKKITLECSQTMGHDKMYWYQQDPGMELHLIHYSYGVNSTEKGDLSSESTVSRIRTEHFPLTLESARPSHTSQYLCASSETRTDYNEQFFGPGTRLTVL.

This clonotype has a handful of counts. The rearrangement joins TRBV20-1 to TRBJ2-3; 9 bases line up with TRBD2. The germline CDR1 and CDR2 sequences are DFQATT and SNEGSKA (reference sequence). Unmatched junction bases numbered 7, after V lost 3 bases and J lost 3 bases. CDR3 length: 15 amino acids. CDR3 amino acids: CSASGLAMGTDTQYF. The CDR3 DNA is TGCAGTGCTAGTGGACTAGCGATGGGGACAGATACGCAGTATTTT.

This clonotype was seen at least ten times. The chain carries TRBV12-3 or TRBV12-4 and TRBJ2-1, with TRBD1 matching 7 bases. The CDR3 has 14 residues. The V and J ends lost 6 bases and 4 bases, in that order; junction bases with no gene match: 6. CDR3 coding DNA: TGTGCCAGCAGCCAGGGACAGTGGTACAATGAGCAGTTCTTC. It yields the protein CASSQGQWYNEQFF.

This clonotype was detected a few times. This sequence joins TRBV12-3 or TRBV12-4 and TRBJ2-7; D gene ambiguous. V lost 0 bases to trimming and J lost 3 bases, with 6 bases between them. This CDR3 is 13 amino acids long. The CDR3 coding sequence is TGTGCCAGCAGTTTAGCGACATACTACGAGCAGTACTTC. It encodes CASSLATYYEQYF.

This clonotype was observed a handful of times. The V and J genes are TRBV7-2 and TRBJ2-7; D remains ambiguous. The CDR3 covers 13 residues. V lost 5 bases to trimming and J lost 4 bases, with 12 bases between them. Germline-derived CDR1 and CDR2 are SGHTA and FQGNSA. The CDR3 DNA reads TGTGCCAGCAGCGTCAGGACCTTATACGAGCAGTACTTC. It encodes CASSVRTLYEQYF.

This clonotype was seen many times. This rearrangement joins TRBV10-3 to TRBJ2-7; 8 bases are shared with TRBD2. Germline values: CDR1 ENHRY, CDR2 SYGVKD. V trimming: 4 bases; J trimming: 1 base; junction bases outside the gene matches: 3. There are 14 residues in the CDR3. CDR3 sequence (DNA): TGTGCCATCAGTGGGAAGCGGGAGTCCTACGAGCAGTACTTC. Translating it yields CAISGKRESYEQYF.

V and J are TRBV27 and TRBJ2-3; 7 positions agree with TRBD2. Germline V lookup: CDR1 MNHEY, CDR2 SMNVEV (reference sequence). CDR3 length: 16 residues. The V gene end was trimmed by 5 bases and the J gene end by 0 bases; junction bases not matched to a gene: 8. The CDR3 DNA is TGTGCCAGCAGTCCTGAGGGACTACTCAGCACAGATACGCAGTATTTT. The encoded protein is CASSPEGLLSTDTQYF.

The CDR3 spells CASSSGQGAFYEQFF. The CDR3 nucleotides are TGCGCCAGCAGCTCGGGACAGGGGGCTTTCTATGAGCAGTTCTTC. The chain couples TRBV5-1 to TRBJ2-1; 12 nucleotides line up with TRBD1. This CDR3 has 15 residues. The germline V gene has CDR1 SGHRS and CDR2 YFSETQ. V lost 3 bases to trimming and J lost 8 bases; unmatched junction nucleotides: 6.

The chain uses TRBV7-2 and TRBJ2-2, with 13 bases that match TRBD2. CDR3 length equals 15 residues. From germline, CDR1 is SGHTA and CDR2 FQGNSA. Unmatched junction bases numbered 2, after V lost 5 bases and J lost 5 bases. CDR3 residues: CASSAGLAGTGELFF. The CDR3 nucleotides are TGTGCCAGCAGCGCGGGACTAGCGGGGACCGGGGAGCTGTTTTTT.

This sequence joins TRBV4-3 and TRBJ2-7; TRBD1 matches at 9 bases. The J segment lost 4 bases and the V segment lost 1 base, leaving 8 bases of the junction unmatched. The CDR3 is made up of 16 amino acids. From germline, CDR1 is LGHNA and CDR2 YSLEER. The CDR3 loop is CASSQVQGAVSYEQYF. Written as DNA, the CDR3 is TGCGCCAGCAGCCAAGTACAGGGGGCAGTATCGTACGAGCAGTACTTC.

The chain combines TRBV10-3 with TRBJ2-1; 7 nucleotides match TRBD2. The CDR3 has 12 residues. V shed 9 bases and J 9 bases; nucleotides not matched to a gene: 8. Germline values: CDR1 ENHRY, CDR2 SYGVKD. The CDR3 protein is CAISGGGSEQFF. The CDR3 region has the DNA TGTGCCATTAGCGGCGGGGGTAGTGAGCAGTTCTTC.

V is TRBV20-1 and J is TRBJ2-3; 7 bases align to TRBD2. CDR1 is DFQATT and CDR2 is SNEGSKA in the germline V gene (reference sequence). V was pared by 0 bases and J by 0 bases, with 6 bases of the junction left unmatched. The CDR3 has 16 amino acids. The CDR3 DNA sequence: TGCAGTGCTAGAGATGTAAGCGGGAAAAGCACAGATACGCAGTATTTT. It codes for CSARDVSGKSTDTQYF.